The clone carrying this T cell receptor beta chain was recorded once. The sample originates from a study of CD8 T cells in Susac syndrome. Trimming removed 3 bases from V and 5 bases from J, with 4 bases in between. Germline V gene sequence: CDR1 SQVTM, CDR2 ANQGSEA. The CDR3 has 11 residues. Roughly 0.45 to 1 ug RNA was reverse transcribed with random hexamers. Amplification of TCR beta CDR3 spanned 54 Vbeta and 13 Jbeta via immunoSEQ multiplex PCR. TCRdb recomputed calls from the immunoSEQ multiplex PCR reads with MiXCR, one row per CDR3 protein. This table has about 210,000 distinct CDR3 sequences, nearly 97% appearing once. Purification of the CD8+ and CD4+ T cells relied on negative isolation, and TEMRA cells underwent FACS enrichment.

Specimen: CD4+ T cells from PBMCs. This chain joins TRBV29-1 and TRBJ2-2; D is uncertain. This TCR was recovered from a human donor with multiple sclerosis. CDR3 residues: CSVDRTGELFF. The CDR3 nucleotides are TGCAGCGTTGACAGGACCGGGGAGCTGTTTTTT.